These T cell receptor beta chains were read from a single sample in a study of T cell responses to AZD1222 COVID-19 vaccine. Measured with immunoSEQ multiplex PCR; TCRdb has only the in-frame clones, and not every one. Counted here are fewer than 90,000 clones, roughly 84% occurring once; the ten biggest clones make up approximately 5.6%. The sample here was peripheral blood, taken 28 days after the second AZD1222 dose. All receptors derive from an adult who received the AZD1222 COVID-19 vaccine. The CDR3 runs from the conserved cysteine through the conserved F or W. D genes are given only for firm matches. Clone size is given for some rows only: seen once, a few or many times, or a class if the clone is expanded.

V: TRBV7-2; size: NA; D: NA; J: TRBJ1-2; CDR3: CASSRDYGYTF; DNA: TGTGCCAGCAGTAGGGACTATGGCTACACCTTC
V: TRBV30; size: NA; D: NA; J: TRBJ1-4; CDR3: CAWSGLGRNEKLFF; DNA: TGTGCCTGGAGTGGACTGGGGAGAAATGAAAAACTGTTTTTT
V: TRBV4-1; size: few; D: NA; J: TRBJ1-1; CDR3: CASSQVPNTEAFF; DNA: TGCGCCAGCAGCCAAGTCCCCAACACTGAAGCTTTCTTT
V: TRBV28; size: once; D: TRBD1; J: TRBJ1-6; CDR3: CASSTPNGQGNNSPLHF; DNA: TGTGCCAGCAGTACCCCGAACGGACAGGGCAACAATTCACCCCTCCACTTT
V: TRBV4-2; size: NA; D: NA; J: TRBJ2-1; CDR3: CASSPNPGLIAYNEQFF; DNA: TGTGCCAGCAGCCCCAACCCGGGGCTCATTGCCTACAATGAGCAGTTCTTC
V: TRBV10-3; size: once; D: NA; J: TRBJ1-2; CDR3: CAISESGHHGYTF; DNA: TGTGCCATCAGTGAGTCGGGACACCACGGCTACACCTTC
V: TRBV18; size: NA; D: NA; J: TRBJ1-1; CDR3: CASSPMDLPFNTEAFF; DNA: TGTGCCAGCTCACCGATGGACCTCCCGTTTAACACTGAAGCTTTCTTT
V: TRBV29-1; size: NA; D: NA; J: TRBJ1-1; CDR3: CSAERGQTLNTEAFF; DNA: TGCAGCGCAGAAAGGGGACAAACTCTGAACACTGAAGCTTTCTTT
V: TRBV5-1; size: NA; D: TRBD2; J: TRBJ2-2; CDR3: CASSLGAGTSGDWNTGELFF; DNA: TGCGCCAGCAGCTTGGGGGCCGGGACTAGCGGGGATTGGAACACCGGGGAGCTGTTTTTT
V: TRBV2; size: NA; D: NA; J: TRBJ2-7; CDR3: CASTDNSYEQYF; DNA: TGTGCCAGCACTGACAACTCCTACGAGCAGTACTTC
V: TRBV5-1; size: NA; D: NA; J: TRBJ1-4; CDR3: CASSQGRTNEKLFF; DNA: TGCGCCAGCAGCCAAGGACGGACTAATGAAAAACTGTTTTTT
V: TRBV28; size: NA; D: NA; J: TRBJ1-6; CDR3: CASSPPRGSPLHF; DNA: TGTGCCAGCAGTCCACCACGGGGCTCACCCCTCCACTTT
V: TRBV19; size: NA; D: NA; J: TRBJ1-5; CDR3: CASSIDRTRGQPQHF; DNA: TGTGCCAGTAGTATAGATCGCACTAGGGGACAGCCCCAGCATTTT
V: TRBV30; size: NA; D: NA; J: TRBJ2-1; CDR3: CAWSVLSDEQFF; DNA: TGTGCCTGGAGTGTTCTCAGCGATGAGCAGTTCTTC
V: TRBV10-3; size: NA; D: NA; J: TRBJ2-3; CDR3: CAISESRTANTDTQYF; DNA: TGTGCCATCAGTGAGTCTAGGACAGCTAACACAGATACGCAGTATTTT
V: TRBV3-1/TRBV3-2; size: NA; D: TRBD1; J: TRBJ1-3; CDR3: CASSQVAGGSSGNTIYF; DNA: TGTGCCAGCAGCCAAGTGGCAGGGGGCTCTTCTGGAAACACCATATATTTT
V: TRBV4-1; size: NA; D: TRBD1; J: TRBJ2-3; CDR3: CASSPLSGQGYWDTQYF; DNA: TGCGCCAGCAGTCCCTTATCTGGACAGGGGTATTGGGATACGCAGTATTTT
V: TRBV18; size: NA; D: TRBD1; J: TRBJ1-6; CDR3: CASSPTPTGGSSPLHF; DNA: TGTGCCAGCTCACCAACCCCCACAGGGGGCAGTTCACCCCTCCACTTT
V: TRBV9; size: NA; D: NA; J: TRBJ1-4; CDR3: CASSVNPQEKLFF; DNA: TGTGCCAGCAGCGTAAACCCCCAAGAAAAACTGTTTTTT
V: TRBV5-1; size: NA; D: NA; J: TRBJ2-2; CDR3: CASSFGAGNTGELFF; DNA: TGCGCCAGCAGCTTCGGCGCGGGCAACACCGGGGAGCTGTTTTTT
V: TRBV7-2; size: NA; D: NA; J: TRBJ2-6; CDR3: CASSSDSSGANVLTF; DNA: TGTGCCAGCAGTTCCGACAGCTCTGGGGCCAACGTCCTGACTTTC
V: TRBV5-1; size: NA; D: TRBD1; J: TRBJ2-1; CDR3: CASSLQGIYGNEQFF; DNA: TGCGCCAGCAGCCTACAGGGGATTTATGGCAATGAGCAGTTCTTC
V: TRBV10-1; size: NA; D: TRBD2; J: TRBJ2-5; CDR3: CASSESIAGGGETQYF; DNA: TGCGCCAGCAGTGAGTCAATAGCGGGAGGAGGTGAGACCCAGTACTTC
V: TRBV9; size: NA; D: TRBD2; J: TRBJ2-7; CDR3: CASSVGTGTSVYEQYF; DNA: TGTGCCAGCAGCGTTGGGACCGGGACTAGCGTCTACGAGCAGTACTTC
V: TRBV30; size: once; D: NA; J: TRBJ1-1; CDR3: CALAPGPAFF; DNA: TGTGCCCTGGCACCGGGGCCGGCTTTCTTT
V: TRBV30; size: NA; D: TRBD1; J: TRBJ1-5; CDR3: CACQGGGFNQPQHF; DNA: TGTGCCTGCCAGGGGGGAGGCTTCAATCAGCCCCAGCATTTT
V: TRBV2; size: NA; D: TRBD2; J: TRBJ2-7; CDR3: CATTRKRGGYEQYF; DNA: TGTGCCACCACTAGGAAACGGGGGGGCTACGAGCAGTACTTC
V: TRBV28; size: NA; D: NA; J: TRBJ1-5; CDR3: CASTPRQYQPQHF; DNA: TGTGCCAGCACCCCCCGACAGTACCAGCCCCAGCATTTT
V: TRBV28; size: NA; D: NA; J: TRBJ1-6; CDR3: CASSFLLVGSPLHF; DNA: TGTGCCAGCAGTTTCCTTCTTGTTGGTTCACCCCTCCACTTT
V: TRBV12-1; size: NA; D: NA; J: TRBJ2-7; CDR3: CASSSRAGLWEQYF; DNA: TGTGCCAGCAGCTCCCGGGCGGGGCTTTGGGAGCAGTACTTC
V: TRBV10-3; size: NA; D: TRBD1; J: TRBJ1-1; CDR3: CAISEGRQGVVRAFF; DNA: TGTGCCATCAGTGAGGGTAGACAGGGGGTAGTCAGAGCTTTCTTT
V: TRBV11-2; size: NA; D: NA; J: TRBJ1-1; CDR3: CASSGRQHEGAFF; DNA: TGTGCCAGCAGCGGTCGACAGCACGAGGGAGCTTTCTTT
V: TRBV6-4; size: NA; D: NA; J: TRBJ1-6; CDR3: CASSATRGNSPLHF; DNA: TGTGCCAGCAGCGCGACACGGGGTAATTCACCCCTCCACTTT
V: TRBV3-1/TRBV3-2; size: NA; D: NA; J: TRBJ2-3; CDR3: CASSQGSLASEYF; DNA: TGTGCCAGCAGCCAAGGTTCTCTAGCGTCGGAGTATTTT
V: TRBV6-5; size: NA; D: NA; J: TRBJ2-7; CDR3: CASSYETYEQYF; DNA: TGTGCCAGCAGTTACGAAACTTACGAGCAGTACTTC
V: TRBV7-9; size: NA; D: NA; J: TRBJ1-1; CDR3: CASSLGSRRAFF; DNA: TGTGCCAGCAGCTTGGGGTCCCGACGGGCTTTCTTT
V: TRBV28; size: NA; D: NA; J: TRBJ1-5; CDR3: CASSLLVDSNQPQHF; DNA: TGTGCCAGCAGTTTATTGGTAGATAGCAATCAGCCCCAGCATTTT
V: TRBV5-1; size: large; D: TRBD2; J: TRBJ2-7; CDR3: CASSPAGGQGYEQYF; DNA: TGCGCCAGCAGCCCGGCGGGGGGGCAGGGCTACGAGCAGTACTTC
V: TRBV28; size: NA; D: NA; J: TRBJ2-7; CDR3: CASSTGHEQYF; DNA: TGTGCCAGCAGCACAGGCCACGAGCAGTACTTC
V: TRBV19; size: NA; D: NA; J: TRBJ1-5; CDR3: CASSIEMGNQPQHF; DNA: TGTGCCAGTAGTATAGAAATGGGCAATCAGCCCCAGCATTTT
V: TRBV14; size: NA; D: TRBD1; J: TRBJ1-1; CDR3: CASSRQGAGTEAFF; DNA: TGTGCCAGCAGCCGACAGGGGGCCGGCACTGAAGCTTTCTTT
V: TRBV18; size: once; D: NA; J: TRBJ1-2; CDR3: CASSPPGSPGGYTF; DNA: TGTGCCAGCTCACCACCGGGATCACCGGGGGGCTACACCTTC
V: TRBV28; size: NA; D: NA; J: TRBJ1-2; CDR3: CASRHSLYGYTF; DNA: TGTGCCAGCAGGCACAGCCTCTATGGCTACACCTTC
V: TRBV11-3; size: NA; D: NA; J: TRBJ2-7; CDR3: CASSHGTAYEQYF; DNA: TGTGCCAGCAGCCACGGGACGGCGTACGAGCAGTACTTC
V: TRBV4-3; size: NA; D: TRBD2; J: TRBJ2-3; CDR3: CASSRRTSGNADTQYF; DNA: TGCGCCAGCAGCCGACGGACTAGCGGGAACGCAGATACGCAGTATTTT
V: TRBV5-1; size: NA; D: TRBD1; J: TRBJ2-1; CDR3: CASSLVPGGYNEQFF; DNA: TGCGCCAGCAGCTTGGTTCCAGGGGGCTACAATGAGCAGTTCTTC
V: TRBV27; size: NA; D: NA; J: TRBJ1-1; CDR3: CASSSPGMNTEAFF; DNA: TGTGCCAGCAGTTCTCCCGGGATGAACACTGAAGCTTTCTTT